This T cell receptor beta chain was retrieved from a study of blood T cell repertoires in COVID-19. Study as a whole: The analysed material was cDNA or gDNA that came from T cells, B-cell-depleted T cells, or PBMCs.

TCRdb keeps only in-frame clones here, not all; method: immunoSEQ multiplex PCR. This sample has under 300,000 clones, with over 75% found just once. The CDR3 is 14 residues long. CDR1 is MDHEN and CDR2 is SYDVKM in the germline V gene. The V gene lost 7 bases and the J gene lost 4 bases, with 14 bases spanning the gap. The chain employs TRBV28 and TRBJ2-4; D is perhaps TRBD2 (5 bases). Input material: peripheral blood. This TCR derives from a middle-aged woman who had recovered from COVID-19. CDR3 sequence reads: CASMRADLKNIQYF. CDR3 in DNA: TGTGCCAGCATGAGGGCAGACCTTAAAAACATTCAGTACTTC.